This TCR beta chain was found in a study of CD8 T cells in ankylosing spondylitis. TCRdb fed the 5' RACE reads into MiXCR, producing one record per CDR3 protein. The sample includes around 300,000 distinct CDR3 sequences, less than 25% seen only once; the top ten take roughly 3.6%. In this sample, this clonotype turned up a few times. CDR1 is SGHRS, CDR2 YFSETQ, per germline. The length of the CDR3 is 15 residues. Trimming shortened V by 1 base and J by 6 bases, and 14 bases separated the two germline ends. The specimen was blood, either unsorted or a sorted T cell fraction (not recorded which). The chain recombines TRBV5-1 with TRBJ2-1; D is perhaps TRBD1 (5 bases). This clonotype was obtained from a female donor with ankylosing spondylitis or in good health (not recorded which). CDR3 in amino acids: CASSLWSQGVNEQFF. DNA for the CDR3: TGCGCCAGCAGCTTGTGGAGCCAAGGGGTCAATGAGCAGTTCTTC. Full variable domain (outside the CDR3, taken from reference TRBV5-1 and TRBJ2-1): KAGVTQTPRYLIKTRGQQVTLSCSPISGHRSVSWYQQTPGQGLQFLFEYFSETQRNKGNFPGRFSGRQFSNSRSEMNVSTLELGDSALYLCASSLWSQGVNEQFFGPGTRLTVL.